This TCR beta chain was retrieved from a study of blood T cells in healthy people across ages. General observations from the study: Because sorting was not performed, PBMCs prevented conclusive naive versus antigen-experienced comparison. A roughly linear age-dependent decrease characterized TCR beta diversity per million T cells.

A second PCR, run for about 7 to 12 cycles, used a sample-barcoded 5' primer plus a J-beta primer mix. TCRdb ran MiXCR on the 5' RACE reads and lists one entry per CDR3 protein. Of around 900,000 distinct CDR3 sequences listed, approximately 50% are singletons. Germline lookup yields CDR1 MNHNS and CDR2 SASEGT. Trimming cost V 2 bases and J 0 bases, with 11 bases left between them. This CDR3 has 15 amino acids. As regards this clonotype: Its specificity is not known.

Healthy Russian Caucasian donors spanned ages roughly 6 to 100 years. The chain uses TRBV6-1 and TRBJ2-7; tentatively, D is TRBD2 (6 bases). The TCR originated in a woman aged 55-70 years in good health. The sequencing input was blood. The CDR3 sequence: CASSEYAGSSYEQYF. The CDR3 nucleotides read TGTGCCAGCAGTGAATACGCGGGGAGCTCCTACGAGCAGTACTTC.